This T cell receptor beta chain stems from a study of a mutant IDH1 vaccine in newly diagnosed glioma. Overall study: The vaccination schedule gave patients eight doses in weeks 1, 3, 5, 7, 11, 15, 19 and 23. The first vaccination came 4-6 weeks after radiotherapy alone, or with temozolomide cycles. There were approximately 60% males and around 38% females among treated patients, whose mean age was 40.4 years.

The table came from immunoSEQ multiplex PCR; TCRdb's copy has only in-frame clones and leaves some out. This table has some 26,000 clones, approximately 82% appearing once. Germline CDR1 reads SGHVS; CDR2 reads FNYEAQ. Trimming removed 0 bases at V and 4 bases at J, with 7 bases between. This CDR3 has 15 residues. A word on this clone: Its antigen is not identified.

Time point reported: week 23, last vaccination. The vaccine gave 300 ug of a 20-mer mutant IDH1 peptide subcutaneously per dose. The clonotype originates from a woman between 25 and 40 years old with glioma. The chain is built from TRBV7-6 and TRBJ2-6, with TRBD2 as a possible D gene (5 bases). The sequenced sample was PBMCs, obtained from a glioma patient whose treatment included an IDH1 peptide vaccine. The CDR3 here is CASSLAGVGANVLTF. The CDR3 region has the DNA TGTGCCAGCAGCTTAGCCGGGGTCGGGGCCAACGTCCTGACTTTC.